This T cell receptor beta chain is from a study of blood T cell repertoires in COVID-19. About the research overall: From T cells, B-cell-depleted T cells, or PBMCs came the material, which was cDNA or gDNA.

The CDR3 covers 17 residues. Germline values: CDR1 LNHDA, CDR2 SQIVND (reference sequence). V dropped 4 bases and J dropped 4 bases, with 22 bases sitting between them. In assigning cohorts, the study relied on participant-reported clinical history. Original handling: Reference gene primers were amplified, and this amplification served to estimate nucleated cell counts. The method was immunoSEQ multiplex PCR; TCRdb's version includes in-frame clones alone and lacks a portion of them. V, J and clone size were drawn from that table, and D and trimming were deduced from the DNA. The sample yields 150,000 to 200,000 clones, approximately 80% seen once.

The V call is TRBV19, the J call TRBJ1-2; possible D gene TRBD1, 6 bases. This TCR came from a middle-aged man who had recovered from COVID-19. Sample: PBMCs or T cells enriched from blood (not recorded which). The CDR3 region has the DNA TGTGCCAGTAGTACCGGGACGGACAGAGTGAGGGGCTATGGCTACACCTTC. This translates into CASSTGTDRVRGYGYTF.